Shown below are 11 T cell receptor beta chains from a single sample sequenced in a study of Graves' ophthalmopathy and Graves' hyperthyroidism (dated by TCRdb to the late 2010s). The run used an Illumina HiSeq 2000. For repertoire sequencing, the TCR beta CDR3 regions were amplified from RNA transcripts. The first round of RT-PCR was done with HTBI primers and the Qiagen OneStep RT-PCR kit, and was followed by a second round of multiplex PCR, then size selection and purification. Using fastp at Q25 and MiXCR, TCRdb reprocessed the public reads and kept productive beta chains. Merged by CDR3 protein, the rows form single entries marked with the most common genes and DNA. The sample yields around 600,000 distinct CDR3 sequences; about 40% were counted once. Around 3.3% of the sample is in the top ten clones. Sequencing was carried out using peripheral blood. The receptor source for this set is an adult man with Graves' ophthalmopathy.

On this clonotype: Germline is not matched at one junction end, which may reflect a read error. The chain uses TRBV5-4 and TRBJ1-5, with D unresolved. CDR1 is SGHNT and CDR2 is YYREEE in the germline V gene (reference sequence). CDR3 length: 13 residues. In DNA, the CDR3 is TGTGCCGGCAGCCTATATAGCAATCAGCCCCAGCATTTT. Amino acids: CAGSLYSNQPQHF.

This clonotype came up many times. V usage is TRBV24-1 and J usage is TRBJ2-2; 7 bases are shared with TRBD2. The ends lost 4 bases at V and 7 bases at J; junction bases unmatched: 11. Germline loops: CDR1 KGHDR, CDR2 SFDVKD. The CDR3 sequence is 16 residues long. DNA of the CDR3: TGTGCCACCAGTGAACTTAGCGGGCCCTCCGGCGGGGAGCTGTTTTTT. This translates into CATSELSGPSGGELFF.

Many counts were recorded for this clonotype. The chain employs TRBV5-1 and TRBJ1-2; the match to TRBD1 covers 8 bases. This CDR3 is built from 15 residues. Germline loops: CDR1 SGHRS, CDR2 YFSETQ. V lost 2 bases to trimming and J lost 2 bases; unmatched junction nucleotides: 5. Here the CDR3 reads CASSLWTGLNYGYTF. For the CDR3, the DNA is TGCGCCAGCAGCTTATGGACAGGGTTGAACTATGGCTACACCTTC.

V gene TRBV25-1 combines with J gene TRBJ1-2; 9 bases match TRBD1. This CDR3 region has 16 residues. The germline CDR1 and CDR2 sequences are MGHDK and SYGVNS. V shed 4 bases, J shed 7 bases, and the junction held 13 bases outside the gene matches. CDR3 protein: CASSVNRTGVYGGYTF. In DNA form, the CDR3 reads TGTGCCAGCAGTGTAAACCGGACAGGGGTATACGGTGGCTACACCTTC.

The CDR3 region is CASSLGGTALTF. The CDR3 region has the DNA TGTGCCAGCAGCTTAGGGGGGACAGCCCTGACTTTC. The chain joins TRBV7-9 to TRBJ2-6; 7 bases are a match to TRBD1. The CDR3 has 12 residues. Germline values: CDR1 SEHNR, CDR2 FQNEAQ (reference sequence). The V and J ends lost 1 base and 15 bases, in that order; junction bases with no gene match: 3.

This clonotype was recorded many times. The V gene is TRBV9, the J gene TRBJ2-2; D is undetermined. Trimming shortened V by 3 bases and J by 6 bases, and 12 bases separated the two germline ends. Looked up from germline, CDR1 is SGDLS and CDR2 is YYNGEE. The CDR3 is 14 residues long. The DNA for the CDR3 is TGTGCCAGCAGCGAGACGGGTTCTGCCGGGGAGCTGTTTTTT. Protein product: CASSETGSAGELFF.

The V gene is TRBV10-3, the J gene TRBJ2-5, with a possible D match to TRBD2 (6 bases). There are 12 residues in the CDR3. CDR1 is ENHRY, CDR2 SYGVKD, per germline. The CDR3 spells CASRDFQETQYF. The DNA for the CDR3 is TGTGCTTCCCGGGACTTCCAAGAGACCCAGTACTTC.

This clonotype occurred many times. The rearrangement links TRBV20-1 to TRBJ1-1, with 7 bases that match TRBD1. The CDR3 contains 14 residues. Germline-derived CDR1 and CDR2 are DFQATT and SNEGSKA (reference sequence). Trimming at V came to 0 bases and at J to 5 bases, leaving 6 bases not matched to a gene. The chain's CDR3 is CSARDQGGWTEAFF. CDR3 nucleotides: TGCAGTGCTAGAGATCAGGGGGGATGGACTGAAGCTTTCTTT.

As for this clonotype: It may be a read error: a sequence one base away is much more abundant. The chain couples TRBV2 to TRBJ1-5, with 9 bases lining up with TRBD1. This CDR3 has 16 amino acids. The germline gives CDR1 SNHLY, CDR2 FYNNEI. V trimming: 6 bases; J trimming: 5 bases; junction bases outside the gene matches: 11. The CDR3 DNA follows: TGTGCCAGCAGGGCGGACAGGGGCGGAACTTATCAGCCCCAGCATTTT. Its protein is CASRADRGGTYQPQHF.

This clonotype was seen many times. This chain joins TRBV9 and TRBJ1-1; weak D call: TRBD1 (6 bases). Germline CDR1 SGDLS, CDR2 YYNGEE. Trimming pared 4 bases from V and 5 bases from J, leaving 18 bases between. There are 15 residues in the CDR3. The CDR3 nucleotides read TGTGCCAGCAGCCCAGAGGGGGGCCCAGGGACTGAAGCTTTCTTT. This codes for CASSPEGGPGTEAFF.

This clonotype was recorded only once. This chain uses TRBV13 with TRBJ2-7; D might be TRBD1 (6 bases). Germline V gives CDR1 PRHDT, CDR2 FYEKMQ (reference sequence). The CDR3 is 14 amino acids. V dropped 7 bases and J dropped 0 bases, with 13 bases sitting between them. CDR3 in amino acids: CASTRTANSYEQYF. CDR3 sequence (DNA): TGTGCCAGCACCCGGACAGCTAACTCCTACGAGCAGTACTTC. The complete variable domain, with remaining parts taken from reference TRBV13 and TRBJ2-7, reads AAGVIQSPRHLIKEKRETATLKCYPIPRHDTVYWYQQGPGQDPQFLISFYEKMQSDKGSIPDRFSAQQFSDYHSELNMSSLELGDSALYFCASTRTANSYEQYFGPGTRLTVT.